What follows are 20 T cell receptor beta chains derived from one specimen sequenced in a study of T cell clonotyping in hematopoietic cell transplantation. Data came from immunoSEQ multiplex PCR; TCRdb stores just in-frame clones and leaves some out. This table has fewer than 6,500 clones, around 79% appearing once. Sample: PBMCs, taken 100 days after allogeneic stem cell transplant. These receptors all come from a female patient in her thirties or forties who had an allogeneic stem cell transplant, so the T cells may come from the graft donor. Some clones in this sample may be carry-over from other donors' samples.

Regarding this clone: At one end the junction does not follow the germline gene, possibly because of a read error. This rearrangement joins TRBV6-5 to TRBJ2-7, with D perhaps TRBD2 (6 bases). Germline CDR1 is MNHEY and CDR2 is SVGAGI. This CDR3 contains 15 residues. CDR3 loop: CASSAPGLSSHEQYF. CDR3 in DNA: TGTGCCAGCAGTGCTCCGGGACTTTCCTCCCACGAGCAGTACTTC.

The CDR3 DNA reads TGTGCCAGCAGCCGTACAGGGCTTAAGGACGAGCAGTACTTC. This codes for CASSRTGLKDEQYF. This chain uses TRBV5-8 with TRBJ2-7, with D perhaps TRBD1 (6 bases). This CDR3 is built from 14 residues. V was trimmed by 4 bases and J by 5 bases, leaving 16 bases between them. Germline assignment: CDR1 SGHTS and CDR2 YDEGEE.

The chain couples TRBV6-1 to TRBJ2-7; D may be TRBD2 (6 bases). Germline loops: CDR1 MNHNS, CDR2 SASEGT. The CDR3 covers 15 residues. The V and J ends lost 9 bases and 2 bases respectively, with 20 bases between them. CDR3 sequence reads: CASKYNFGGAYEQYF. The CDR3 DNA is TGTGCCAGTAAATACAATTTCGGGGGTGCCTACGAGCAGTACTTC.

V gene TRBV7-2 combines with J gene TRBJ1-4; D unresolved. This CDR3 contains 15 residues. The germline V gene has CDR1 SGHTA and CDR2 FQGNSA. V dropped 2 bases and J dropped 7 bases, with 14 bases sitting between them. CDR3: CASSLQWKPAEKLFF. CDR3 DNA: TGTGCCAGCAGCTTACAATGGAAGCCGGCTGAAAAACTGTTTTTT.

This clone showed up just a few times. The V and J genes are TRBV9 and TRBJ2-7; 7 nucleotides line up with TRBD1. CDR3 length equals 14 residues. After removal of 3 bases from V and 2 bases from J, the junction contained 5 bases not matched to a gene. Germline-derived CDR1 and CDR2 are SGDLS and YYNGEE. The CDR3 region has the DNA TGTGCCAGCAGCGAGGGACAGAGGGCCTACGAGCAGTACTTC. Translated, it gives CASSEGQRAYEQYF.

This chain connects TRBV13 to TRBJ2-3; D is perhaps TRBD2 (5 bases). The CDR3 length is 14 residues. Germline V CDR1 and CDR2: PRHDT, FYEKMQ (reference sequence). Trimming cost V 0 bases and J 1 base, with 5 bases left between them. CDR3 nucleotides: TGTGCCAGCAGCTTAGGGGAGGGCACAGATACGCAGTATTTT. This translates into CASSLGEGTDTQYF.

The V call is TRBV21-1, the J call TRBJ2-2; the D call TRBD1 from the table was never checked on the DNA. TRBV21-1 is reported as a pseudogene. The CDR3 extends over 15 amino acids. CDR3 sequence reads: CASSFRDRDTGELFF. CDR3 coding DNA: TGTGCCAGCAGCTTCCGGGACAGGGACACCGGGGAGCTGTTTTTT.

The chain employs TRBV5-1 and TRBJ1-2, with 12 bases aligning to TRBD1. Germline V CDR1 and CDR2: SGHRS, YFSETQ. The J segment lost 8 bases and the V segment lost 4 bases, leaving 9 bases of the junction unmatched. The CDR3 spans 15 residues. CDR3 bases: TGCGCCAGCAGCGGCTGGGACAGGGGGCGCGTAGGCTACACCTTC. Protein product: CASSGWDRGRVGYTF.

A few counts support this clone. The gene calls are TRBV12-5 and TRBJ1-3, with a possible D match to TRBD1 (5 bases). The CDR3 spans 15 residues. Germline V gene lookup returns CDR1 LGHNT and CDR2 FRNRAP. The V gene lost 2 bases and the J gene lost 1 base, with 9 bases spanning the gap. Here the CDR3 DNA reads TGTGCTAGTGGTTTGTTAGGGGCTTCTGGAAACACCATATATTTT. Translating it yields CASGLLGASGNTIYF.

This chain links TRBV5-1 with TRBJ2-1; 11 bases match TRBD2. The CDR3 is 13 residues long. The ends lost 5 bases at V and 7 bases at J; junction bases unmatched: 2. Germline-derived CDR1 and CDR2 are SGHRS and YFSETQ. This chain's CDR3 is CASRRTSGNEQFF. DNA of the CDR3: TGCGCCAGCAGGCGGACTAGCGGGAATGAGCAGTTCTTC.

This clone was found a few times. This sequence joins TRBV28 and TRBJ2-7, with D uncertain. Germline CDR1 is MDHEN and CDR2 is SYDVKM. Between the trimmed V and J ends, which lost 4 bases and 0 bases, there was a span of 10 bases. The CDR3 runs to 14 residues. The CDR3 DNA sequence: TGTGCCAGCAGTTCTGACTGGAGCTCCTACGAGCAGTACTTC. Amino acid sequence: CASSSDWSSYEQYF. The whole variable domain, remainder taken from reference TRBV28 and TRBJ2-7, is DVKVTQSSRYLVKRTGEKVFLECVQDMDHENMFWYRQDPGLGLRLIYFSYDVKMKEKGDIPEGYSVSREKKERFSLILESASTNQTSMYLCASSSDWSSYEQYFGPGTRLTVT.

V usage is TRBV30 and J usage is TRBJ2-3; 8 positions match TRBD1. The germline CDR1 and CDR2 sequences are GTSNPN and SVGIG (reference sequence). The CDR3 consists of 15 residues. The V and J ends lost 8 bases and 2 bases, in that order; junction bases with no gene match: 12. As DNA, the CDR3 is TGTGCCCGTACCCGATTGGACAGGGCCACAGATACGCAGTATTTT. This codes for CARTRLDRATDTQYF. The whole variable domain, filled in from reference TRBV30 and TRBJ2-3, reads SQTIHQWPATLVQPVGSPLSLECTVEGTSNPNLYWYRQAAGRGLQLLFYSVGIGQISSEVPQNLSASRPQDRQFILSSKKLLLSDSGFYLCARTRLDRATDTQYFGPGTRLTVL.

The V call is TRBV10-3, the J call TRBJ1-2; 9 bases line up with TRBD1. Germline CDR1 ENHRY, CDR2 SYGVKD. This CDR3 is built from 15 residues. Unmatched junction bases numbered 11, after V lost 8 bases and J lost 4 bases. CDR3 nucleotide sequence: TGTGCCATCTGTCCGCCGGGACAGGGCTCCTATGGCTACACCTTC. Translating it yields CAICPPGQGSYGYTF.

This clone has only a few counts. As DNA, the CDR3 is TGTGCCTGGGGCCCCGCCGGAGGACTGCATGGCTACACCTTC. Amino acid sequence: CAWGPAGGLHGYTF. This sequence joins TRBV30 and TRBJ1-2; D remains ambiguous. The CDR3 extends over 14 amino acids. V dropped 5 bases and J dropped 6 bases, with 19 bases sitting between them. CDR1 and CDR2 from the germline V gene are GTSNPN and SVGIG (reference sequence).

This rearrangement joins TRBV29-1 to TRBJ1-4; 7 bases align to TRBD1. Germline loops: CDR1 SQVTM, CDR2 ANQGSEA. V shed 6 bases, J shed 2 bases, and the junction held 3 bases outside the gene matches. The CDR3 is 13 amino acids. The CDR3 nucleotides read TGCAGCGTCCTAGGGGGCACTAATGAAAAACTGTTTTTT. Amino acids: CSVLGGTNEKLFF. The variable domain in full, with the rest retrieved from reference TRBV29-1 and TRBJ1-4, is SAVISQKPSRDICQRGTSLTIQCQVDSQVTMMFWYRQQPGQSLTLIATANQGSEATYESGFVIDKFPISRPNLTFSTLTVSNMSPEDSSIYLCSVLGGTNEKLFFGSGTQLSVL.

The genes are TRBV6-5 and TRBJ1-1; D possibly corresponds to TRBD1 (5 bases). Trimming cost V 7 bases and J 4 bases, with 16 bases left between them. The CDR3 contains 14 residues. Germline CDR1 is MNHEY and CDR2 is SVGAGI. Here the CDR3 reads CASNHEEGATEAFF. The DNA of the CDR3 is TGTGCCAGCAACCACGAGGAAGGGGCCACTGAAGCTTTCTTT.

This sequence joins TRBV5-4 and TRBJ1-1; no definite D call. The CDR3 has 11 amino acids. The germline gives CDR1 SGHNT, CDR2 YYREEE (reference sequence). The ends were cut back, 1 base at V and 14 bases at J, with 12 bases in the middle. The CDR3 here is CASSLYFQTFF. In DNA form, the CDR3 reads TGTGCCAGCAGCTTGTACTTCCAAACGTTCTTT.

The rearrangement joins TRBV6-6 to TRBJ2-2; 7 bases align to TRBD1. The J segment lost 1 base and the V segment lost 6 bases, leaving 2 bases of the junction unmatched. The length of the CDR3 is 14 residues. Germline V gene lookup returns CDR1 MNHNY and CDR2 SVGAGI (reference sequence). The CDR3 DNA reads TGTGCCAGCAGGGGACAGTTGAACACCGGGGAGCTGTTTTTT. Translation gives CASRGQLNTGELFF.

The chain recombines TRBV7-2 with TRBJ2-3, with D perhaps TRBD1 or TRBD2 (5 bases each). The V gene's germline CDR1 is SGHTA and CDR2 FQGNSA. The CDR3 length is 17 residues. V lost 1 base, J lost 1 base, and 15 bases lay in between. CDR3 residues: CASSLGRGGFGTDTQYF. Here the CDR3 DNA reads TGTGCCAGCAGCTTAGGGCGTGGGGGATTCGGCACAGATACGCAGTATTTT.

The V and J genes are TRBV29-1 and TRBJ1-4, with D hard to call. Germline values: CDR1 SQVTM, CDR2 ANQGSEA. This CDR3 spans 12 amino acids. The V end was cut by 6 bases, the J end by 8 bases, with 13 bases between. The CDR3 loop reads CSVKSRAEKLFF. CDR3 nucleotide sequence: TGCAGCGTAAAAAGTCGAGCCGAAAAACTGTTTTTT.